This TCR beta chain emerged from a study of blood T cell repertoires in COVID-19. The germline V and J ends were trimmed by 1 base and 2 bases, with 18 bases remaining between them. The germline V gene encodes CDR1 SGHVS and CDR2 FQNEAQ. The CDR3 runs to 18 residues. As handled by the study authors: Reference gene primer amplification gave estimated nucleated cell counts. Sequencing used immunoSEQ multiplex PCR; TCRdb keeps in-frame clones, though not all of them. The V and J calls and clone size were taken over from that table, and D and trimming were inferred from the DNA. The sample has hundreds of thousands of clones; roughly nine tenths are singletons. Participants were placed into cohorts based on the clinical history they reported.

The sequence was obtained from a woman aged 50 to 65 who had recovered from COVID-19. The chain has TRBV7-8 and TRBJ2-4, with D possibly matching TRBD1 (6 bases). Sequencing used PBMCs or T cells enriched from blood (not recorded which). In nucleotides, the CDR3 is TGTGCCAGCAGCTTAGGCCTAAACCCGGGGACACCCAAAAACATTCAGTACTTC. Protein product: CASSLGLNPGTPKNIQYF.